This T cell receptor (beta chain) is from a study of T cell changes during pregnancy in multiple sclerosis. This clone was counted a single time. V was shortened by 4 bases and J by 6 bases, with 12 bases between the two germline ends. CDR3 length: 13 amino acids. CDR1 is LNHDA and CDR2 is SQIVND in the germline V gene (reference sequence). The assay was immunoSEQ multiplex PCR, and TCRdb's table has in-frame clones only and misses some. The sample lists tens of thousands of clones, more than 80% occurring once. This chain connects TRBV19 to TRBJ1-1; TRBD1 might be the D (6 bases). This TCR was recovered from a female donor with multiple sclerosis, enrolled in a pregnancy study. The sequencing here drew on peripheral blood, taken in the third trimester of pregnancy. The CDR3 reads CASSTQGVAEAFF. The DNA of the CDR3 is TGTGCCAGTAGTACACAGGGTGTAGCTGAAGCTTTCTTT.